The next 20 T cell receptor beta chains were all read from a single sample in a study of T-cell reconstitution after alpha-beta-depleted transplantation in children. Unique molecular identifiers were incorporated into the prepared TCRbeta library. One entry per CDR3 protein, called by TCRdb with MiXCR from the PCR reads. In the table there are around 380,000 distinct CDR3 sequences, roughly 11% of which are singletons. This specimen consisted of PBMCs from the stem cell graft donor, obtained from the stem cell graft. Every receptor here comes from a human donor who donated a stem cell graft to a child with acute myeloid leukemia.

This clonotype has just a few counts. CDR3 bases: TGTGCCATCCGCTCCGGCCTAGCGGACTCCTACGAGCAGTACTTC. Translating it yields CAIRSGLADSYEQYF. The chain employs TRBV10-3 and TRBJ2-7; the match to TRBD2 covers 7 bases. The CDR3 covers 15 residues. The germline gives CDR1 ENHRY, CDR2 SYGVKD. V dropped 8 bases and J dropped 0; count of bases not matched to a gene: 10.

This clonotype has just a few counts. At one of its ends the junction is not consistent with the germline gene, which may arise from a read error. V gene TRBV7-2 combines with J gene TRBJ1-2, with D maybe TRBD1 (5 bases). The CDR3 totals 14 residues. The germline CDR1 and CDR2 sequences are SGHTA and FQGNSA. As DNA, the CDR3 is TGTGCCAGCAGCCCAAGGTCGGGGGATGGAGTAGGGGCCTTC. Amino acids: CASSPRSGDGVGAF.

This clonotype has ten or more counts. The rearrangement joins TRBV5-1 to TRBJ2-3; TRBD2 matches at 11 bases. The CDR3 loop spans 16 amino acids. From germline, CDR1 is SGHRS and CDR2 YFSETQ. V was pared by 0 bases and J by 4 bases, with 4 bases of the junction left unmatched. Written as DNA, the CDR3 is TGCGCCAGCAGCTTGGCCAGTAGCGGGAGGGCAGATACGCAGTATTTT. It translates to CASSLASSGRADTQYF.

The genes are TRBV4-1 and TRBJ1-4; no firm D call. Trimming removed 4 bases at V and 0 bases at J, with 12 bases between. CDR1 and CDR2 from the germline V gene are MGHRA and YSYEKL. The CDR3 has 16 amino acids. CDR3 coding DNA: TGCGCCAGCAGCCGCTGGTCCGTAGCAACTAATGAAAAACTGTTTTTT. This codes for CASSRWSVATNEKLFF.

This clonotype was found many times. CDR3 in DNA: TGCAGTGCTAGAGATGGGACTAGCGGGGACGAGCAGTTCTTC. Translating gives CSARDGTSGDEQFF. V and J are TRBV20-1 and TRBJ2-1; TRBD2 matches 13 bases. CDR1 is DFQATT and CDR2 is SNEGSKA in the germline V gene (reference sequence). The V and J ends lost 0 bases and 10 bases, in that order; junction bases with no gene match: 3. The CDR3 spans 14 residues.

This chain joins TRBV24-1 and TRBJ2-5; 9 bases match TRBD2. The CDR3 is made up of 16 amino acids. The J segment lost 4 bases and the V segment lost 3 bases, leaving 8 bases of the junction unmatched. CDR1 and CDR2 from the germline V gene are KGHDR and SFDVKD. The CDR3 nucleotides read TGTGCCACCAGTGATGTGGGTAGCGGGGGTGGAGAGACCCAGTACTTC. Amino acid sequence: CATSDVGSGGGETQYF.

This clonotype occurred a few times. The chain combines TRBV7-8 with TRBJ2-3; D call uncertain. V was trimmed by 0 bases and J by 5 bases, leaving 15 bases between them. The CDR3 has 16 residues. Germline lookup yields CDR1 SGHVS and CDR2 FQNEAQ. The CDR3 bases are TGTGCCAGCAGCTTAGCGAGACTTACAAAGGGAGATACGCAGTATTTT. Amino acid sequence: CASSLARLTKGDTQYF. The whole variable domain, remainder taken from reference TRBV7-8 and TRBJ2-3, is GAGVSQSPRYKVAKRGQDVALRCDPISGHVSLFWYQQALGQGPEFLTYFQNEAQLDKSGLPSDRFFAERPEGSVSTLKIQRTQQEDSAVYLCASSLARLTKGDTQYFGPGTRLTVL.

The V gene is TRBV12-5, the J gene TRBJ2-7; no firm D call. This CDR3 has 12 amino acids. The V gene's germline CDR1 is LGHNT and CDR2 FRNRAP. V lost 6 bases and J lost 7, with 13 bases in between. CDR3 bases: TGTGCTAGTGGGGAAGCCGTTTGGGAGCAGTACTTC. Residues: CASGEAVWEQYF.

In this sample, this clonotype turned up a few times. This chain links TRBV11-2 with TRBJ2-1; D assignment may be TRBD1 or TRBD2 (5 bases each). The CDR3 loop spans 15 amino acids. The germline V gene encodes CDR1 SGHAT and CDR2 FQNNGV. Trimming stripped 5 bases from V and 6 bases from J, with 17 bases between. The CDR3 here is CASSRGMWGSNEQFF. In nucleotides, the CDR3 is TGTGCCAGCAGCCGAGGAATGTGGGGGAGCAATGAGCAGTTCTTC. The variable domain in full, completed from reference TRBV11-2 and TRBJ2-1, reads EAGVAQSPRYKIIEKRQSVAFWCNPISGHATLYWYQQILGQGPKLLIQFQNNGVVDDSQLPKDRFSAERLKGVDSTLKIQPAKLEDSAVYLCASSRGMWGSNEQFFGPGTRLTVL.

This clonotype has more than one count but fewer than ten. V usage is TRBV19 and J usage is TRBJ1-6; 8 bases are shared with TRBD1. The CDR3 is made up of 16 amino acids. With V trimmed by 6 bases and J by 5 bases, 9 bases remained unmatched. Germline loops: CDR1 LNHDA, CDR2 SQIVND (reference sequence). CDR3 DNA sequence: TGTGCCAGTAGCCAAGACAGGGGCCATAATAATTCACCCCTCCACTTT. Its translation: CASSQDRGHNNSPLHF.

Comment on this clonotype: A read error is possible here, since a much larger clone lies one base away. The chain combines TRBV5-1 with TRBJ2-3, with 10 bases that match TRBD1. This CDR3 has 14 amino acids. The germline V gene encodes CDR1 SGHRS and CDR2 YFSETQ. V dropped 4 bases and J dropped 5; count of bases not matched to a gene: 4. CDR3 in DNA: TGCGCCAGCAGCCCACGGACAGGGGGAGATACGCAGTATTTT. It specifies CASSPRTGGDTQYF.

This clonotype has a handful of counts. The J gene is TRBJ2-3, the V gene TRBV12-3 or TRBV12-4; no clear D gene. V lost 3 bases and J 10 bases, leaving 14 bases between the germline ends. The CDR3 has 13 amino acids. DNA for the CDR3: TGTGCCAGCAGTTTCGATCGGGCGGTCGCGCAGTATTTT. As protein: CASSFDRAVAQYF.

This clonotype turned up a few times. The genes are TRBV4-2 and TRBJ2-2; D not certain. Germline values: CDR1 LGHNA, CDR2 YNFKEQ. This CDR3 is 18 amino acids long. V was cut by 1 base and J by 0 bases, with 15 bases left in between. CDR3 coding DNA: TGTGCCAGCAGCCAAGCGCATGGAGCCCCAACGAACACCGGGGAGCTGTTTTTT. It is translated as CASSQAHGAPTNTGELFF.

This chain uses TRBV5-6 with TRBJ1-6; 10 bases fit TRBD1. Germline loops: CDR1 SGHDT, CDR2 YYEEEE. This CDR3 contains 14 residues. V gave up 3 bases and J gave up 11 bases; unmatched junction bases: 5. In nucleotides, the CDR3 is TGTGCCAGCAGCTCGGGACAGGGGAGGCCACCCCTCCACTTT. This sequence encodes CASSSGQGRPPLHF.

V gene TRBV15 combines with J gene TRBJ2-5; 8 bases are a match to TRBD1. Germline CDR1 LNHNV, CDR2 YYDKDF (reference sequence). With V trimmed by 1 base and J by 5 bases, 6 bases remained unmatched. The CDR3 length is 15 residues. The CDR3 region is CATSRASGGRETQYF. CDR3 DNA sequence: TGTGCCACCAGCAGAGCCTCAGGGGGCAGGGAGACCCAGTACTTC.

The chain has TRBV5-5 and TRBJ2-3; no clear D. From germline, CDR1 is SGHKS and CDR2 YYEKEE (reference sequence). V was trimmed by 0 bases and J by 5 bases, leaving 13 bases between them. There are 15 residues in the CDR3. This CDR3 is CASSLEGQRGDTQYF. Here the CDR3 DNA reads TGTGCCAGCAGCTTGGAGGGCCAGCGTGGAGATACGCAGTATTTT.

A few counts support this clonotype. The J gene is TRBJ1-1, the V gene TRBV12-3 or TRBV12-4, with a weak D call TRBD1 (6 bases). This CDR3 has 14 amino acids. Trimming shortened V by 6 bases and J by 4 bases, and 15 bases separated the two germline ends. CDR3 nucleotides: TGTGCCAGCAGCCAACAGGGTAGGGGCACTGAAGCTTTCTTT. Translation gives CASSQQGRGTEAFF.

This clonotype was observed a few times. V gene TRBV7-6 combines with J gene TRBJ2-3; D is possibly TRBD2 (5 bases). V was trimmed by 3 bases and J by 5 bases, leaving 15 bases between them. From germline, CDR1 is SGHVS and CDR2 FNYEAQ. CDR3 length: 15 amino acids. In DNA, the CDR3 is TGTGCCAGCAGCTTGACGGGTCTCCGGGAAGATACGCAGTATTTT. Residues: CASSLTGLREDTQYF.

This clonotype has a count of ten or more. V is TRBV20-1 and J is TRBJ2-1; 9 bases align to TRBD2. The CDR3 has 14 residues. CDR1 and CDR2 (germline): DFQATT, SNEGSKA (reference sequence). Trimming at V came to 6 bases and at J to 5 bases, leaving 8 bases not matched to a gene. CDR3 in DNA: TGCAGTGCGACACCGGGACTAGCCCACAATGAGCAGTTCTTC. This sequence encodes CSATPGLAHNEQFF.

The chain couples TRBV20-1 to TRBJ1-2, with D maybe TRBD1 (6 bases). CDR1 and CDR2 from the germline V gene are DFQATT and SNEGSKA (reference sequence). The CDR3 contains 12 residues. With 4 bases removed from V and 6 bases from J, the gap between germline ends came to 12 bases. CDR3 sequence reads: CSATLTGHGYTF. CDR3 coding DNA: TGCAGTGCTACACTAACAGGGCATGGCTACACCTTC.